Listed here is a single TCR beta chain. Its antigen is undetermined. This sample was taken from a study of cytotoxic CD8 clonotypes in ibrutinib-treated CLL. The wider study: Response samples came after a median roughly 13 months of treatment, range 6 to 36. On average, each sample had hundreds of thousands of productive templates and approximately 100,000 productive rearrangements. General study results and limits: Among the clonotypes, public ones were uncommon and contracted or held stable on treatment.

The CDR3 covers 13 residues. The germline CDR1 and CDR2 sequences are WNHNN and SYGVQD (reference sequence). With 4 bases removed from V and 7 bases from J, the gap between germline ends came to 11 bases. The data were produced by immunoSEQ multiplex PCR, yet TCRdb's version contains in-frame clones alone and is incomplete. The table lists tens of thousands of clones, roughly 50% of them singletons, with about a fifth in the top ten. J is TRBJ1-5 and V is TRBV10-1; D is perhaps TRBD1 (5 bases). The material sequenced was PBMCs, taken after 24 months of ibrutinib treatment. The receptor was derived from a human donor with chronic lymphocytic leukemia. CDR3: CASSVGARQPQHF. The CDR3 coding sequence is TGCGCCAGCAGTGTTGGGGCCCGGCAGCCCCAGCATTTT.